The source of this T cell receptor (beta chain) is a study of blood T cell repertoires in COVID-19. Study context: Researchers got acute and convalescent COVID-19 samples from the United States, Italy and Spain. The analysed material was cDNA or gDNA that came from T cells, B-cell-depleted T cells, or PBMCs.

Germline V gene data show CDR1 as MDHEN and CDR2 as SYDVKM. This CDR3 has 12 residues. Trimming cost V 7 bases and J 9 bases, with 15 bases left between them. As handled by the study authors: Counts of nucleated cells, estimated from reference gene primer amplification, were obtained. Sequenced by immunoSEQ multiplex PCR; TCRdb stores in-frame clones only, minus some. Clonal size and the V and J genes are those of that table, whereas D and trimming came from the DNA. The sample includes around 100,000 clones, roughly 89% of them seen just once. The sequence came from an older man with active or convalescent COVID-19. The genes are TRBV28 and TRBJ1-1; maybe TRBD1 (5 bases). Sequenced: peripheral blood. As DNA, the CDR3 is TGTGCCAGCAACGGGTCAGGGCTAAAAGCTTTCTTT. This encodes CASNGSGLKAFF.